Presented here are 5 T cell receptor beta chains from one specimen sequenced in a study of blood T cell repertoires in COVID-19. The data were produced by immunoSEQ multiplex PCR, yet TCRdb's version contains in-frame clones alone and is incomplete. The sample records over 60,000 clones, about 88% being singletons. The material sequenced was peripheral blood. The receptors originated from a woman in her fifties or sixties with active COVID-19.

The chain is built from TRBV7-9 and TRBJ2-3; TRBD2 matches at 10 bases. CDR3 length: 18 residues. CDR1 SEHNR and CDR2 FQNEAQ come from the germline V gene (reference sequence). The J segment lost 6 bases and the V segment lost 1 base, leaving 13 bases of the junction unmatched. CDR3 in amino acids: CASSLGLAGARSMDTQYF. CDR3 bases: TGTGCCAGCAGCTTAGGCCTAGCGGGAGCCAGGAGCATGGATACGCAGTATTTT.

The J gene is TRBJ2-3, the V gene TRBV6-5, with 10 bases fitting TRBD2. Germline lookup yields CDR1 MNHEY and CDR2 SVGAGI. With V trimmed by 9 bases and J by 3 bases, 3 bases remained unmatched. The CDR3 contains 13 residues. DNA of the CDR3: TGTGCCAGTTCGGGACTAGCGACAGATACGCAGTATTTT. Its protein product is CASSGLATDTQYF.

Details on this clone: Other DNA sequences from this sample encode an identical CDR3 as well. The chain has TRBV11-3 and TRBJ2-2; D is perhaps TRBD2 (5 bases). The length of the CDR3 is 14 residues. Germline CDR1 reads SGHNT; CDR2 reads YENEEA. V lost 9 bases and J lost 2, with 13 bases in between. CDR3 sequence: CASRSSGNTGELFF. In nucleotides, the CDR3 is TGTGCCAGTAGATCCAGCGGAAACACCGGGGAGCTGTTTTTT.

V and J are TRBV4-1 and TRBJ2-1; TRBD1 aligns across 10 bases. CDR1 is MGHRA and CDR2 is YSYEKL in the germline V gene. The length of the CDR3 is 15 residues. V lost 0 bases and J lost 7; bases outside the gene matches: 3. The CDR3 DNA sequence: TGCGCCAGCAGCCAAGAGGGGACAGGGGCAAATGAGCAGTTCTTC. This gives the protein CASSQEGTGANEQFF.

The chain carries TRBV29-1 and TRBJ2-3, with D possibly matching TRBD1 (6 bases). CDR3 length equals 13 residues. Trimming left V 6 bases short and J 4 bases short, with 14 bases between. CDR1 is SQVTM, CDR2 ANQGSEA, per germline. CDR3: CSVETGFSDTQYF. The CDR3 coding sequence is TGCAGCGTGGAAACAGGGTTCTCAGATACGCAGTATTTT.